This TCR beta chain was captured by sequencing in a study of prognosis after radiotherapy for stage I lung cancer. Study-level findings and limits: Gene usage, both TRBV and TRBJ, reportedly differed between patients with metastases and patients without them.

A volume of about 6 milliliters of peripheral blood was collected by draw at each of two time points. Within the sample, this clonotype is medium-sized. Its antigen is currently unknown. Compared with germline, one end of the junction differs, possibly owing to a read error. CDR1 and CDR2 (germline): LGHNT, FRNRAP. The CDR3 consists of 13 residues. Genomic DNA served as the source from which two-round multiplex PCR generated TCR beta CDR3 amplicons. Initially, in first-round PCR, primers specific to each TRBV and TRBJ gene were used. MiXCR was run by TCRdb on the multiplex PCR reads, yielding one entry per CDR3 protein. The table lists roughly 11,000 distinct CDR3 sequences, about a third of them singletons.

The receptor was isolated from a donor over 45 with non-small cell lung cancer. Sequenced material: PBMCs, taken before or after stereotactic body radiation therapy (not recorded which). The genes are TRBV12-5 and TRBJ2-3, with TRBD2 identical over 10 bases. DNA of the CDR3: TGTGCTAGTGGTTTGGTTGTCGGACTAGCGGACAATTTT. This codes for CASGLVVGLADNF.